This entry is about one TCR beta chain. Its specificity is unknown. These data originate in a study of PD-1 blockade in classical Hodgkin lymphoma. The CDR3 loop spans 15 amino acids. From germline, CDR1 is MGHRA and CDR2 YSYEKL. V lost 0 bases and J lost 3, with 9 bases in between. Each patient experienced a relapse that followed autologous stem cell transplantation, and brentuximab vedotin exposure varied. Best responses included complete response and partial response; otherwise, the best response was progressive disease. Profiling relied on immunoSEQ multiplex PCR, and the TCRdb table lists in-frame clones only, not all of them. The sample shows over 15,000 clones, 82% of them seen only once. Study-wide points: Patients were excluded if nivolumab began under 1 year after ASCT (the autologous transplant). Still unresolved is the cause of the repertoire differences, which may be disease activity or prior therapy.

The sequencing used peripheral blood mononuclear cells (PBMCs), collected before the second cycle of nivolumab. The chain carries TRBV4-1 and TRBJ2-1; D is unclear. The sequence was collected from a human donor with classical Hodgkin lymphoma. The CDR3 here is CASSQDGNDYNEQFF. In nucleotides, the CDR3 is TGCGCCAGCAGCCAAGATGGTAACGACTACAATGAGCAGTTCTTC.